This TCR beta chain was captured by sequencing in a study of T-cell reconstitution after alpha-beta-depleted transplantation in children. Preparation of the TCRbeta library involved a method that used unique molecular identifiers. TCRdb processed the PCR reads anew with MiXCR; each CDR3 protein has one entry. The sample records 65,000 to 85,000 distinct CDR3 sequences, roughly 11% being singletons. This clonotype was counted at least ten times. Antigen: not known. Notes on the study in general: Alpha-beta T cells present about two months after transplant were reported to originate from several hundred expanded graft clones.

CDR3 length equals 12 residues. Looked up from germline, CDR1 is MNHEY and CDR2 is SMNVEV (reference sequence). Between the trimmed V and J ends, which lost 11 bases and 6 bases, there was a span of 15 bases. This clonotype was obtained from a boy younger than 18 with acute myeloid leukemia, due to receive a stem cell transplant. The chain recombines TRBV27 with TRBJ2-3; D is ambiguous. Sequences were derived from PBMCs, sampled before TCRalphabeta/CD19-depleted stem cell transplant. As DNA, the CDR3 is TGTGCCGCCGGCCCGGTTCGTGATACGCAGTATTTT. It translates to CAAGPVRDTQYF.